One T cell receptor beta chain is described in this entry. Its antigen is as yet unknown. The data were taken from a study of T cell responses to AZD1222 COVID-19 vaccine. The overall study: Whether given at about 4 or about 12 weeks, second doses were pooled.

The assay was immunoSEQ multiplex PCR, and TCRdb's table has in-frame clones only and misses some. The profile shows 150,000 to 200,000 clones, roughly 91% of them singletons. Overall study findings and caveats: Among spike-specific TCRs, nearly half reportedly target unmutated variant regions. Among those given AZD1222, only six were seropositive at baseline.

CDR3 length: 17 residues. Sequenced here: peripheral blood, sampled on day 0 of AZD1222 vaccination. This receptor was obtained from an adult in good health. This chain uses TRBV1 with TRBJ2-1; no DNA check was done on the table's D call, TRBD2. TRBV1 is marked as a pseudogene. The chain's CDR3 is CTSSQDASGSQYNEQFF. Written as DNA, the CDR3 is TGCACCAGCAGCCAAGATGCTAGCGGGAGTCAATACAATGAGCAGTTCTTC.